Shown below are 25 T cell receptor beta chains from a single sample sequenced in a study of T cell responses to AZD1222 COVID-19 vaccine. Some clones are missing from TCRdb's copy, which holds only in-frame ones; the method was immunoSEQ multiplex PCR. The data show approximately 71,000 clones, with 80% seen just once and 9% to 14% held by the top ten. Sample: peripheral blood, taken on day 0 of AZD1222 vaccination. All receptors derive from an adult in good health.

There are a few counts of this clone. V usage is TRBV19 and J usage is TRBJ1-2; tentatively, D is TRBD1 (5 bases). Trimming shortened V by 3 bases and J by 1 base, and 18 bases separated the two germline ends. The CDR3 extends over 17 amino acids. Germline loops: CDR1 LNHDA, CDR2 SQIVND (reference sequence). This chain's CDR3 is CASSMARRGTVNYGYTF. For the CDR3, the DNA is TGTGCCAGTAGTATGGCGAGACGAGGGACTGTTAACTATGGCTACACCTTC.

The J gene is TRBJ1-5, the V gene TRBV6-6; 8 bases map to TRBD1. Germline V gene sequence: CDR1 MNHNY, CDR2 SVGAGI (reference sequence). This CDR3 has 16 amino acids. J was trimmed by 3 bases and V by 6 bases; bases with no gene match: 10. CDR3 sequence: CASRTIQGALNQPQHF. CDR3 coding DNA: TGTGCCAGCAGGACGATTCAGGGGGCCCTCAATCAGCCCCAGCATTTT.

This clone was observed many times. V usage is TRBV5-6 and J usage is TRBJ1-1, with TRBD1 as a possible D gene (5 bases). CDR1 SGHDT and CDR2 YYEEEE come from the germline V gene. The CDR3 totals 17 residues. The germline V and J ends were trimmed by 0 bases and 4 bases, with 19 bases remaining between them. The CDR3 here is CASSLVGGTPVGTEAFF. The CDR3 nucleotides read TGTGCCAGCAGCTTGGTGGGGGGAACCCCGGTTGGCACTGAAGCTTTCTTT.

The rearrangement uses TRBV30 and TRBJ2-1; D remains ambiguous. The ends were cut back, 5 bases at V and 2 bases at J, with 7 bases in the middle. Germline-derived CDR1 and CDR2 are GTSNPN and SVGIG (reference sequence). The CDR3 is made up of 12 amino acids. The CDR3 DNA sequence: TGTGCCTGGGACACCACCTACAATGAGCAGTTCTTC. As protein: CAWDTTYNEQFF.

Regarding this clone: Compared with germline, one end of the junction differs, possibly owing to a read error. V usage is TRBV6-2 or TRBV6-3 and J usage is TRBJ1-2; D is unclear. CDR1 and CDR2 (germline): MNHEY, SVGEGT. CDR3 size: 16 residues. This chain's CDR3 is CASSHSWQSPNYGYTF. DNA of the CDR3: TGTGCCAGCAGTCACTCTTGGCAGAGCCCTAACTATGGCTACACCTTC.

The chain joins TRBV5-5 to TRBJ1-5, with TRBD1 matching over 8 bases. The CDR3 has 17 amino acids. With 0 bases clipped from V and 4 bases from J, the junction kept 9 bases outside the gene matches. Germline loops: CDR1 SGHKS, CDR2 YYEKEE (reference sequence). The CDR3 nucleotides are TGTGCCAGCAGCTTGGTAGTAGCACAGGGGGGAAATCAGCCCCAGCATTTT. The encoded protein is CASSLVVAQGGNQPQHF.

The chain has TRBV6-5 and TRBJ1-5; 8 bases map to TRBD1. Germline CDR1 is MNHEY and CDR2 is SVGAGI. V lost 3 bases to trimming and J lost 6 bases; unmatched junction nucleotides: 7. The CDR3 sequence is 15 residues long. The CDR3 here is CASSYGAGGVQPQHF. Here the CDR3 DNA reads TGTGCCAGCAGTTATGGTGCAGGGGGCGTTCAGCCCCAGCATTTT.

The chain employs TRBV2 and TRBJ2-3, with 8 bases aligning to TRBD1. Germline lookup yields CDR1 SNHLY and CDR2 FYNNEI. CDR3 size: 11 residues. DNA of the CDR3: TGTGCGAGCCTACAGGGGGTCGAGCAGTATTTT. Amino acids: CASLQGVEQYF.

This clone showed up just once. The V gene is TRBV19, the J gene TRBJ1-6; 9 positions match TRBD1. Trimming at V came to 8 bases and at J to 5 bases, leaving 7 bases not matched to a gene. In germline, CDR1 is LNHDA, CDR2 SQIVND (reference sequence). There are 15 residues in the CDR3. Here the CDR3 reads CASQMTGGDNSPLHF. As DNA, the CDR3 is TGTGCCAGTCAGATGACAGGGGGTGATAATTCACCCCTCCACTTT. The variable domain in full, with the rest retrieved from reference TRBV19 and TRBJ1-6, is DGGITQSPKYLFRKEGQNVTLSCEQNLNHDAMYWYRQDPGQGLRLIYYSQIVNDFQKGDIAEGYSVSREKKESFPLTVTSAQKNPTAFYLCASQMTGGDNSPLHFGNGTRLTVT.

This clone was picked up one time. The chain joins TRBV28 to TRBJ1-2, with D tentatively TRBD1 (6 bases). This CDR3 spans 14 amino acids. The V end was cut by 4 bases, the J end by 0 bases, with 9 bases between. The germline V gene has CDR1 MDHEN and CDR2 SYDVKM. CDR3 residues: CASSWAGANYGYTF. The CDR3, as DNA: TGTGCCAGCAGTTGGGCAGGGGCTAACTATGGCTACACCTTC.

V is TRBV24-1 and J is TRBJ1-1; 8 bases align to TRBD1. Germline CDR1 reads KGHDR; CDR2 reads SFDVKD. This CDR3 contains 12 residues. V trimming: 8 bases; J trimming: 11 bases; junction bases outside the gene matches: 9. Here the CDR3 DNA reads TGTGCCACCACAGGACAGGGCATTGCGGCTTTCTTT. As protein: CATTGQGIAAFF.

This chain joins TRBV6-5 and TRBJ2-7; 7 positions agree with TRBD1. CDR3 length equals 16 residues. Losses at the gene ends were 2 bases for V and 3 bases for J; bases not matched to a gene: 10. The germline CDR1 and CDR2 sequences are MNHEY and SVGAGI. The chain's CDR3 is CASSYQRLTGVYEQYF. The CDR3 DNA is TGTGCCAGCAGTTACCAGCGACTTACAGGGGTCTACGAGCAGTACTTC.

The rearrangement joins TRBV5-1 to TRBJ1-6; perhaps TRBD1 as D (5 bases). This CDR3 comprises 15 residues. V was pared by 0 bases and J by 9 bases, with 13 bases between. Germline V gives CDR1 SGHRS, CDR2 YFSETQ. The chain's CDR3 is CASSLEEGSGSPLHF. DNA for the CDR3: TGCGCCAGCAGCTTGGAGGAGGGGTCGGGTTCACCCCTCCACTTT.

The V gene is TRBV5-8, the J gene TRBJ1-1; 8 bases are shared with TRBD1. The germline V gene encodes CDR1 SGHTS and CDR2 YDEGEE. The length of the CDR3 is 18 residues. V was pared by 3 bases and J by 1 base, with 14 bases of the junction left unmatched. CDR3 sequence reads: CASSSTMGTGYRNTEAFF. DNA for the CDR3: TGTGCCAGCAGCTCTACTATGGGGACAGGTTACCGGAACACTGAAGCTTTCTTT.

This clone was counted once. This sequence joins TRBV5-1 and TRBJ1-6; D is possibly TRBD1 (6 bases). Trimming left V 4 bases short and J 0 bases short, with 17 bases between. The CDR3 runs 18 residues. Germline V gene sequence: CDR1 SGHRS, CDR2 YFSETQ. Written as DNA, the CDR3 is TGCGCCAGCAGCCTAGGGAACAGGGAAGGCTCCTATAATTCACCCCTCCACTTT. Its translation is CASSLGNREGSYNSPLHF.

The chain employs TRBV28 and TRBJ1-5; a weak D match, TRBD1 (6 bases). The CDR3 contains 17 residues. Germline CDR1 and CDR2: MDHEN and SYDVKM. V was trimmed by 4 bases and J by 6 bases, leaving 22 bases between them. The chain's CDR3 is CASSSLSTGAATQPQHF. CDR3 DNA sequence: TGTGCCAGCAGTTCCCTAAGCACGGGGGCGGCCACTCAGCCCCAGCATTTT.

This sequence joins TRBV24-1 and TRBJ2-1, with 8 bases that match TRBD1. Germline CDR1 reads KGHDR; CDR2 reads SFDVKD. The CDR3 runs to 16 residues. Trimming took 4 bases from V and 5 from J; bases not matched to a gene: 9. The chain's CDR3 is CATSEWTGSGHNEQFF. The CDR3 bases are TGTGCCACCAGTGAGTGGACAGGGTCAGGTCACAATGAGCAGTTCTTC.

The chain carries TRBV29-1 and TRBJ1-2; D unresolved. The V gene lost 0 bases and the J gene lost 1 base, with 9 bases spanning the gap. The CDR3 runs 14 residues. The germline V gene encodes CDR1 SQVTM and CDR2 ANQGSEA. For the CDR3, the DNA is TGCAGCGTTGAAGACCCCGCGAGTAACTATGGCTACACCTTC. As protein: CSVEDPASNYGYTF.

The V and J genes are TRBV10-3 and TRBJ1-6, with D unresolved. CDR1 is ENHRY and CDR2 is SYGVKD in the germline V gene. V was cut by 2 bases and J by 7 bases, with 9 bases left in between. The CDR3 spans 14 residues. The CDR3 spells CAISEGIGNSPLHF. The CDR3 nucleotides are TGTGCCATCAGTGAGGGGATCGGGAATTCACCCCTCCACTTT.

This clone was counted a few times. The chain uses TRBV2 and TRBJ1-3; the D gene is possibly TRBD1 (5 bases). CDR1 is SNHLY and CDR2 is FYNNEI in the germline V gene. Trimming took off 1 base at V and 4 bases at J, with 5 bases between the two ends. The CDR3 is made up of 13 amino acids. CDR3 sequence reads: CASSEEGGNTIYF. The CDR3 DNA sequence: TGTGCCAGCAGTGAAGAGGGGGGAAACACCATATATTTT.

The sample holds a few counts of this clone. The gene calls are TRBV4-3 and TRBJ2-7; D remains unclear. CDR1 is LGHNA, CDR2 YSLEER, per germline. V shed 0 bases and J shed 3 bases, with 3 bases lying between them. The CDR3 length is 12 residues. The CDR3 is CASSQDGYEQYF. The CDR3 DNA follows: TGCGCCAGCAGCCAAGACGGCTACGAGCAGTACTTC.

The chain uses TRBV3-1 (or the pseudogene TRBV3-2) and TRBJ2-1, with D perhaps TRBD1 or TRBD2 (5 bases each). The CDR3 sequence is 13 residues long. CDR1 and CDR2 (germline): LGHDT, YNNKEL (reference sequence). CDR3 region: CATSWGSVNEQFF. The CDR3 nucleotides read TGTGCGACCTCCTGGGGGTCGGTCAATGAGCAGTTCTTC.

The rearrangement links TRBV3-1 (or the pseudogene TRBV3-2) to TRBJ2-4, with D unresolved. This CDR3 comprises 15 residues. V was clipped by 5 bases and J by 0 bases, with 11 bases between them. Germline CDR1 reads LGHDT; CDR2 reads YNNKEL (reference sequence). CDR3 sequence reads: CASSEWPRAKNIQYF. The CDR3 DNA reads TGTGCCAGCAGCGAATGGCCCAGAGCCAAAAACATTCAGTACTTC.

The CDR3 protein is CASGGLAGSTDTQYF. The CDR3 bases are TGTGCCAGCGGGGGACTAGCGGGTAGCACAGATACGCAGTATTTT. V usage is TRBV2 and J usage is TRBJ2-3; TRBD2 aligns across 12 bases. The CDR3 is made up of 15 amino acids. The germline V gene encodes CDR1 SNHLY and CDR2 FYNNEI. V lost 8 bases to trimming and J lost 0 bases; unmatched junction nucleotides: 3.

The genes are TRBV28 and TRBJ1-1; tentative D call: TRBD1 (6 bases). The CDR3 has 14 amino acids. V lost 1 base to trimming and J lost 0 bases, with 6 bases between them. Germline values: CDR1 MDHEN, CDR2 SYDVKM. The CDR3: CASSLYRVNTEAFF. The CDR3 DNA sequence: TGTGCCAGCAGTTTATACAGGGTGAACACTGAAGCTTTCTTT.